This is a list of T cell receptor beta chains from one sample in a study of blood T cell repertoires in COVID-19. Data came from immunoSEQ multiplex PCR; TCRdb stores just in-frame clones and leaves some out. The sample consists of around 340,000 clones, 80% to 90% of them appearing once. Sequenced sample: PBMCs or T cells enriched from blood (not recorded which). These receptors originate from a woman between 40 and 50 years old with acute COVID-19. Both conserved end residues are part of each CDR3. D genes are given only for firm matches. Where a row states a size, it is once, few, many or the class of an expanded clone; other rows omit it.

V gene,D gene,J gene,clone size,CDR3 length,CDR3 DNA,CDR3 protein
TRBV3-1/TRBV3-2,-,TRBJ1-6,once,19,TGTGCCAGCAGCCAAAATCTCTCCGAGAGTGACTCCTATAATTCACCCCTCCACTTT,CASSQNLSESDSYNSPLHF
TRBV11-3,-,TRBJ2-1,-,14,TGTGCCAGCAGCTTAGATCAGGGTACCCATGAGCAGTTCTTC,CASSLDQGTHEQFF
TRBV7-7,-,TRBJ2-7,-,15,TGTGCCAGCAGCTTAGACAGCCAGCATTCCTACGAGCAGTACTTC,CASSLDSQHSYEQYF
TRBV4-3,-,TRBJ1-6,once,15,TGCGCCAGCGGGAGGGGAAACTCCTATAATTCACCCCTCCACTTT,CASGRGNSYNSPLHF
TRBV6-5,TRBD1,TRBJ1-3,-,15,TGTGCCAGCAGCCGGGACAGGGGGCTCGGAAACACCATATATTTT,CASSRDRGLGNTIYF
TRBV2,-,TRBJ2-5,once,14,TGTGCCAGTATGCGGGAGAGGGGGGTACGGGACCAGTACTTC,CASMRERGVRDQYF
TRBV4-3,-,TRBJ2-3,-,17,TGCGCCAGCAGCCAAGATTTTCTCAGATTAAGCACAGATACGCAGTATTTT,CASSQDFLRLSTDTQYF
TRBV6-4,-,TRBJ1-3,-,16,TGTGCCAGCCCAGCATTACAGGGCAACTCTGGAAACACCATATATTTT,CASPALQGNSGNTIYF
TRBV5-1,TRBD2,TRBJ2-6,-,16,TGCGCCACCACTCCAGTCGGGGGGGCCGGGGCCAACGTCCTGACTTTC,CATTPVGGAGANVLTF
TRBV9,-,TRBJ2-1,-,15,TGTGCCAGCAGTCCTTTCCCTGACAGTTACAATGAGCAGTTCTTC,CASSPFPDSYNEQFF
TRBV5-4,TRBD2,TRBJ2-2,-,16,TGTGCCAGCAGCTTGGCTAGCGGGATGAACACCGGGGAGCTGTTTTTT,CASSLASGMNTGELFF
TRBV7-8,TRBD1,TRBJ1-5,-,15,TGTGCCAGCACCCCGGACAGGGGATACAATCAGCCCCAGCATTTT,CASTPDRGYNQPQHF
TRBV4-3,TRBD1,TRBJ2-1,-,16,TGCGCCAGCAGTCTATACGGACAGGGCACATCCAATGAGCAGTTCTTC,CASSLYGQGTSNEQFF
TRBV27,TRBD2,TRBJ2-3,once,14,TGTGCCAGCAGCCGGGGGGGGCCTGGAGATACGCAGTATTTT,CASSRGGPGDTQYF
TRBV3-1/TRBV3-2,TRBD1,TRBJ2-7,once,15,TGTGCCAGCAGCCCTCGGGGACAGGGCTCCTACGAGCAGTACTTC,CASSPRGQGSYEQYF
TRBV15,-,TRBJ2-3,-,13,TGTGCCACCAGTGATGCACTGGCAGATACGCAGTATTTT,CATSDALADTQYF
TRBV4-1,TRBD2,TRBJ2-5,-,19,TGCGCCAGCAGCCAAGATTCTCTGATGGGACTAGCGGTTCAAGAGACCCAGTACTTC,CASSQDSLMGLAVQETQYF
TRBV28,TRBD1,TRBJ1-3,-,14,TGTGCCAGCAGACCGACAGGGTCTGGAAACACCATATATTTT,CASRPTGSGNTIYF
TRBV9,-,TRBJ2-5,-,13,TGTGCCAGCAGCCCCGGTGGGGGGGAGACCCAGTACTTC,CASSPGGGETQYF
TRBV7-9,TRBD1,TRBJ1-1,-,15,TGTGCCAGCAGCCCCAAGACAGGGAGCGTAACTGAAGCTTTCTTT,CASSPKTGSVTEAFF
TRBV27,TRBD1,TRBJ1-6,-,16,TGTGCCACCCGGATATGGGGGACAGGGCCTGGATCACCCCTCCACTTT,CATRIWGTGPGSPLHF
TRBV19,-,TRBJ2-7,-,15,TGTGCCAGTAGTACCCCTTTGACAGCTACCTACGAGCAGTACTTC,CASSTPLTATYEQYF
TRBV15,TRBD1,TRBJ2-7,-,15,TGTGCCACCAGCAGAGGTAAACAGGGGACCTACGAGCAGTACTTC,CATSRGKQGTYEQYF
TRBV7-6,-,TRBJ1-3,-,19,TGTGCCAGCAGCGATAGGACACAGGCCCTGACGAACTCTGGAAACACCATATATTTT,CASSDRTQALTNSGNTIYF
TRBV21-1,-,TRBJ2-7,-,16,TGTGCCAGCAGCAACGGGGGGACAGGGGGCTCCTACGAGCAGTACTTC,CASSNGGTGGSYEQYF
TRBV6-6,-,TRBJ2-7,-,14,TGTGCCAGCAGTAAAGGCAGGTCGGCCTACGAGCAGTACTTC,CASSKGRSAYEQYF
TRBV4-3,TRBD1,TRBJ1-2,-,16,TGCGCCAGCAGCCCCACCGGGACAGGGGGCGTCTATGGCTACACCTTC,CASSPTGTGGVYGYTF
TRBV6-5,TRBD1,TRBJ1-2,-,12,TGTGCCAGCAACAGGGGAGATGGAGGCTACACCTTC,CASNRGDGGYTF
TRBV19,TRBD1,TRBJ1-1,-,13,TGTGCCAGTAGTATAGGACAGGGTAATGAAGCTTTCTTT,CASSIGQGNEAFF
TRBV18,-,TRBJ1-5,once,15,TGTGCCAGCTCACCCACTACAGGGAACAATCAGCCCCAGCATTTT,CASSPTTGNNQPQHF
TRBV23-1,-,TRBJ1-5,few,17,TGCGCCAGCAGTCAACCGAACAGGGAAGGAAGGAATCAGCCCCAGCATTTT,CASSQPNREGRNQPQHF
TRBV5-4,TRBD1,TRBJ1-6,once,15,TGTGCCAGCAGCTTTCAGGGGGTGAGGAATTCACCCCTCCACTTT,CASSFQGVRNSPLHF
TRBV15,-,TRBJ2-1,once,16,TGTGCCACCAGCCTTTTCAGGGGGGACGGACCCAATGAGCAGTTCTTC,CATSLFRGDGPNEQFF
TRBV12-3/TRBV12-4,-,TRBJ2-5,-,12,TGTGCCAGCAGCTTTACACCCGAGGTACAGTACTTC,CASSFTPEVQYF
TRBV7-8,TRBD1,TRBJ1-6,-,15,TGTGCCAGCAGCTTCGAGACAGGGTTTAATTCACCCCTCCACTTT,CASSFETGFNSPLHF
TRBV4-3,-,TRBJ1-5,few,15,TGCGCCAGCAGCCAAGAGGTGGGGGGGAATCAGCCCCAGCATTTT,CASSQEVGGNQPQHF
TRBV7-9,-,TRBJ1-4,once,17,TGTGCCAGCAGCCCAAGCCTTAGACAAGCAACTAATGAAAAACTGTTTTTT,CASSPSLRQATNEKLFF
TRBV7-2,TRBD2,TRBJ2-2,-,15,TGTGCCAGCAGCCATCTAGCGGGGGGGATCGGGGAGCTGTTTTTT,CASSHLAGGIGELFF
TRBV27,-,TRBJ1-1,few,13,TGTGCCAGCAGTTCGGACTGGAACACTGAAGCTTTCTTT,CASSSDWNTEAFF
TRBV5-1,-,TRBJ2-7,-,16,TGCGCCAGCAGCTTGGCCTGGGGGGAGAGGGCCTACGAGCAGTACTTC,CASSLAWGERAYEQYF
TRBV18,-,TRBJ1-1,-,15,TGTGCCAGCTCACCACCGTTGACAGGGAACACTGAAGCTTTCTTT,CASSPPLTGNTEAFF
TRBV3-1/TRBV3-2,-,TRBJ1-5,-,16,TGTGCCAGCAGCCATGGGCGGACAGATAGCAATCAGCCCCAGCATTTT,CASSHGRTDSNQPQHF
TRBV28,TRBD1,TRBJ1-2,many,13,TGTGCCAGCAGTCGACAGGGGTCGGGTGGCTACACCTTC,CASSRQGSGGYTF
TRBV4-3,TRBD1,TRBJ2-5,-,16,TGCGCCAGCAGCCAGACCGGGACAGGGGGCGGTGAGACCCAGTACTTC,CASSQTGTGGGETQYF
TRBV12-3/TRBV12-4,-,TRBJ2-7,-,13,TGTGCCAGCAGTCCCAGGGGCTCCTACGAGCAGTACTTC,CASSPRGSYEQYF
TRBV7-6,-,TRBJ1-2,-,13,TGTGCCAGCAGTTCCTTTCGTGGTAGTGGCTACACCTTC,CASSSFRGSGYTF
TRBV2,TRBD1,TRBJ1-6,-,16,TGTGCCAGCAGTTCCGGGACAGGGGCGTATAATTCACCCCTCCACTTT,CASSSGTGAYNSPLHF
TRBV4-1,TRBD2,TRBJ2-5,-,15,TGCGCCAGCAGCCAAGGGACTAGGGGCCAAGAGACCCAGTACTTC,CASSQGTRGQETQYF
TRBV4-3,TRBD1,TRBJ1-6,-,17,TGCGCCAGCAGCCAACGATCTCCGGGACAGGGGAATTCACCCCTCCACTTT,CASSQRSPGQGNSPLHF
TRBV27,TRBD1,TRBJ1-5,-,14,TGTGCCAGCAGTTCCGGGACAGCTAATCAGCCCCAGCATTTT,CASSSGTANQPQHF
TRBV5-4,TRBD2,TRBJ2-1,once,18,TGTGCCAGCAGCCCTCGGGGCGGGGGAAGCCGCTCCTACAATGAGCAGTTCTTC,CASSPRGGGSRSYNEQFF
TRBV20-1,TRBD1,TRBJ2-2,-,14,TGCAGTGCTACTGACACAGGGGGCCCCGGGGAGCTGTTTTTT,CSATDTGGPGELFF
TRBV15,TRBD1,TRBJ2-6,-,20,TGTGCCACCAGCAGAGATGGAACCGGGACAGGTCGCTCTGGGGCCAACGTCCTGACTTTC,CATSRDGTGTGRSGANVLTF
TRBV9,-,TRBJ2-1,few,15,TGTGCCAGCAGCGTAGGGCCGGAGAGCTACAATGAGCAGTTCTTC,CASSVGPESYNEQFF